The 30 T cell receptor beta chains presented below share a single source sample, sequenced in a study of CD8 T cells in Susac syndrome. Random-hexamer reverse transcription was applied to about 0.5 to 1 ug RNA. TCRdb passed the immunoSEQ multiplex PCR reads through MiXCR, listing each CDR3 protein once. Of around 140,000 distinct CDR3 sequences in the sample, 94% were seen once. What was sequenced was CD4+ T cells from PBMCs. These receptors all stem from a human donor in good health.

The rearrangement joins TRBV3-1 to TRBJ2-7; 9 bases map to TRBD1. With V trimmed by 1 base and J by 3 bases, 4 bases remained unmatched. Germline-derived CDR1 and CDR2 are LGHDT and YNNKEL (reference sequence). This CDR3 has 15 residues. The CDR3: CASSQAQGQGYEQYF. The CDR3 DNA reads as TGTGCCAGCAGCCAAGCCCAGGGACAGGGCTACGAGCAGTACTTC.

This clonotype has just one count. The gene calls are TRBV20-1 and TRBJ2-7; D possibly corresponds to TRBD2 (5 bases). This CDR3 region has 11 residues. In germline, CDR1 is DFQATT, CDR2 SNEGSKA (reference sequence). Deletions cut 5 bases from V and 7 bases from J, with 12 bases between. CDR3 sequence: CSASRTGEQYF. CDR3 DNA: TGCAGTGCTTCCCGGACGGGGGAGCAGTACTTC.

The CDR3 DNA follows: TGTGCCAGCAGTTACTCGAGCCTAGCGTTATCCGAGCAGTACTTC. Translating gives CASSYSSLALSEQYF. The chain links TRBV6-2 or TRBV6-3 to TRBJ2-7; TRBD2 is a possible D gene (6 bases). CDR1 and CDR2 (germline): MNHEY, SVGEGT. Trimming shortened V by 0 bases and J by 6 bases, and 15 bases separated the two germline ends. This CDR3 comprises 15 residues.

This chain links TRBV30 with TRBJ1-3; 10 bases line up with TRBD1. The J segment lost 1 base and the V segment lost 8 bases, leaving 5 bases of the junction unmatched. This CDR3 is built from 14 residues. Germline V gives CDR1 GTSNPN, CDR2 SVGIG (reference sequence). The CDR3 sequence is CARGQGVSGNTIYF. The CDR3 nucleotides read TGTGCCCGAGGACAGGGGGTTTCTGGAAACACCATATATTTT.

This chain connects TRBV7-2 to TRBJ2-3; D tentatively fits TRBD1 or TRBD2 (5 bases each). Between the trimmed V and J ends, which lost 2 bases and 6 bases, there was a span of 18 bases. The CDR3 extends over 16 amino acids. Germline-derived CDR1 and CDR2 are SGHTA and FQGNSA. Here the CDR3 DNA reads TGTGCCAGCAGCTTAAGGCCGGGACCCCGAGGGGATACGCAGTATTTT. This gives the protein CASSLRPGPRGDTQYF.

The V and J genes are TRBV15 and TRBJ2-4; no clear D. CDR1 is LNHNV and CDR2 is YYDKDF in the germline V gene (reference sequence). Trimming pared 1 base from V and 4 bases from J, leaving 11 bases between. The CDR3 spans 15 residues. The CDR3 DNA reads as TGTGCCACCAGCAGAGTCGGGCAGGCAAAAAACATTCAGTACTTC. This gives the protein CATSRVGQAKNIQYF.

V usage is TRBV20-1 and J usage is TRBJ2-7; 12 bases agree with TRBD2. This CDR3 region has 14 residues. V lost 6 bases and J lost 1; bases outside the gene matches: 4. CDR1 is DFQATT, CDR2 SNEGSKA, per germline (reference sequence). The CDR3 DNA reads TGCAGTGCCAAGGGACTAGCGGGTTCCTACGAGCAGTACTTC. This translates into CSAKGLAGSYEQYF.

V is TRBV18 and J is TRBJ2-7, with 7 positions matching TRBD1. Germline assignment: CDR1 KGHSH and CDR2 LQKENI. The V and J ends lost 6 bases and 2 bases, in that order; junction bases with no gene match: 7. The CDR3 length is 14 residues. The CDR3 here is CASSPDQGAYEQYF. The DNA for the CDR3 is TGTGCCAGCTCGCCGGACCAGGGGGCCTACGAGCAGTACTTC. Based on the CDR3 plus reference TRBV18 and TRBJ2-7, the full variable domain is NAGVMQNPRHLVRRRGQEARLRCSPMKGHSHVYWYRQLPEEGLKFMVYLQKENIIDESGMPKERFSAEFPKEGPSILRIQQVVRGDSAAYFCASSPDQGAYEQYFGPGTRLTVT.

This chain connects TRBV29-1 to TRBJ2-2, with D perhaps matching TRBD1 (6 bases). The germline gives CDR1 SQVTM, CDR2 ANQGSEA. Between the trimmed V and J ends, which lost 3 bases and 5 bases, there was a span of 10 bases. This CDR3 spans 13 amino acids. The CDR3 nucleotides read TGCAGCGTTGATACCCAGGGGACCGGGGAGCTGTTTTTT. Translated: CSVDTQGTGELFF.

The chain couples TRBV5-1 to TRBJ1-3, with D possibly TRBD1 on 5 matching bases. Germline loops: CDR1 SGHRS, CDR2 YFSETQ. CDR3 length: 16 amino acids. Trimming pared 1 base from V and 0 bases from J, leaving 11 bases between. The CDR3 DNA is TGCGCCAGCAGCTTGACAGGAACATTCTCTGGAAACACCATATATTTT. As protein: CASSLTGTFSGNTIYF.

The CDR3 bases are TGTGCCAGCAGTTTCGGGGCAGACCGCCGGTACTTC. It specifies CASSFGADRRYF. The genes are TRBV3-1 and TRBJ2-5; either TRBD1 or TRBD2 may supply D (5 bases each). This CDR3 contains 12 residues. Germline assignment: CDR1 LGHDT and CDR2 YNNKEL (reference sequence). With 6 bases removed from V and 13 bases from J, the gap between germline ends came to 18 bases.

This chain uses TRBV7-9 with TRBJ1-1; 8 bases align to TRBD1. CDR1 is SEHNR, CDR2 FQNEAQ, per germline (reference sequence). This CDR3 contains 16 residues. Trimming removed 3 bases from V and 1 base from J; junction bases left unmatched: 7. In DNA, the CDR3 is TGTGCCAGCAGCTTCGATCTCGGACAGGGGAACACTGAAGCTTTCTTT. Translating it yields CASSFDLGQGNTEAFF.

CDR3 protein: CSATTGALTEAFF. The CDR3 nucleotides are TGCAGTGCTACTACAGGAGCCCTTACTGAAGCTTTCTTT. The V and J genes are TRBV20-1 and TRBJ1-1; D perhaps matches TRBD1 (5 bases). V shed 4 bases and J shed 5 bases, with 14 bases lying between them. CDR3 size: 13 residues. Germline CDR1 DFQATT, CDR2 SNEGSKA (reference sequence).

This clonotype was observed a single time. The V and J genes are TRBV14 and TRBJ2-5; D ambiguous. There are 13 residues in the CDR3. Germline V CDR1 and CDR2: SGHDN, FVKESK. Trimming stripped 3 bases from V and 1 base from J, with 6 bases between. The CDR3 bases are TGTGCCAGCAGCCACTTGAGCCAAGAGACCCAGTACTTC. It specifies CASSHLSQETQYF. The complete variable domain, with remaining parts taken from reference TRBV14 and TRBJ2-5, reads EAGVTQFPSHSVIEKGQTVTLRCDPISGHDNLYWYRRVMGKEIKFLLHFVKESKQDESGMPNNRFLAERTGGTYSTLKVQPAELEDSGVYFCASSHLSQETQYFGPGTRLLVL.

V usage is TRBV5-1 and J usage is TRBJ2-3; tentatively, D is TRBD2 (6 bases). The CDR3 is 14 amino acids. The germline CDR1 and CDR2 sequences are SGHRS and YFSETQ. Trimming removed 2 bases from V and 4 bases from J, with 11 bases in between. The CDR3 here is CASSFRQRADTQYF. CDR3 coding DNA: TGCGCCAGCAGCTTCCGACAGCGGGCAGATACGCAGTATTTT. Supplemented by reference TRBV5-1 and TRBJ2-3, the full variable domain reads KAGVTQTPRYLIKTRGQQVTLSCSPISGHRSVSWYQQTPGQGLQFLFEYFSETQRNKGNFPGRFSGRQFSNSRSEMNVSTLELGDSALYLCASSFRQRADTQYFGPGTRLTVL.

CDR3 sequence (DNA): TGTGCCAGCAGCGCCACAGGATACACTGAAGCTTTCTTT. Translated, it gives CASSATGYTEAFF. The chain has TRBV2 and TRBJ1-1; possibly TRBD1 for D (5 bases). V was shortened by 6 bases and J by 3 bases, with 11 bases between the two germline ends. The CDR3 spans 13 residues. Germline V CDR1 and CDR2: SNHLY, FYNNEI.

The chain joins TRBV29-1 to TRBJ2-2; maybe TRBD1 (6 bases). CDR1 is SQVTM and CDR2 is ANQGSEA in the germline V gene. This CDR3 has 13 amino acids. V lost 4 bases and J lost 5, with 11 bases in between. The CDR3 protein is CSVGYRVTGELFF. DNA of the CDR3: TGCAGCGTTGGCTACAGGGTAACCGGGGAGCTGTTTTTT.

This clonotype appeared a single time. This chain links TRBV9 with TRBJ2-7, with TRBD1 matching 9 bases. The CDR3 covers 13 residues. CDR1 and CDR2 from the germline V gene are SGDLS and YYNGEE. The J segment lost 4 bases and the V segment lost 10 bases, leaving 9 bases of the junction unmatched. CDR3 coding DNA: TGTGCCGGTAAACAGGGGGCGTATTACGAGCAGTACTTC. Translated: CAGKQGAYYEQYF.

DNA for the CDR3: TGTGCCAGCGGGGAGGCCACTTGGTACGAGCAGTACTTC. Translation gives CASGEATWYEQYF. The J gene is TRBJ2-7, the V gene TRBV6-1; a weak D match, TRBD2 (6 bases). The CDR3 is made up of 13 amino acids. V was trimmed by 8 bases and J by 4 bases, leaving 15 bases between them. Per the germline V gene, CDR1 is MNHNS and CDR2 is SASEGT.

CDR3 sequence reads: CASSPIAGSSYEQYF. The CDR3 coding sequence is TGTGCCAGCAGCCCGATAGCGGGGAGCTCCTACGAGCAGTACTTC. The rearrangement joins TRBV27 to TRBJ2-7; 8 bases align to TRBD2. V shed 6 bases and J 0 bases; nucleotides not matched to a gene: 7. The CDR3 extends over 15 amino acids. The germline V gene encodes CDR1 MNHEY and CDR2 SMNVEV (reference sequence).

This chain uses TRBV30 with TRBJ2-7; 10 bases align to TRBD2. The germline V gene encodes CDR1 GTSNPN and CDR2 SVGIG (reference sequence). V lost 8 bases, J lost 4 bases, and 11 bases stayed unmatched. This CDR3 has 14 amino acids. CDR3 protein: CAGRGRAGGYEQYF. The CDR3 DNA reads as TGTGCCGGTCGTGGGCGAGCGGGAGGGTACGAGCAGTACTTC.

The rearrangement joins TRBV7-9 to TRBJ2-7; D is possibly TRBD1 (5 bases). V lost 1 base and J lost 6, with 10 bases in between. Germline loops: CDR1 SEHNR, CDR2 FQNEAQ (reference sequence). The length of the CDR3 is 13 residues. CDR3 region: CASSLGGASEQYF. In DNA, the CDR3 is TGTGCCAGCAGCTTAGGGGGCGCCTCCGAGCAGTACTTC.

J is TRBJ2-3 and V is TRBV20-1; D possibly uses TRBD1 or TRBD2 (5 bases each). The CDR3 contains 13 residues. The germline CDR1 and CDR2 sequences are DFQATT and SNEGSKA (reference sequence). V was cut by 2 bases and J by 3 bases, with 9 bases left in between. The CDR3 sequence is CSARPGGTDTQYF. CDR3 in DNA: TGCAGTGCTAGACCTGGGGGAACAGATACGCAGTATTTT.

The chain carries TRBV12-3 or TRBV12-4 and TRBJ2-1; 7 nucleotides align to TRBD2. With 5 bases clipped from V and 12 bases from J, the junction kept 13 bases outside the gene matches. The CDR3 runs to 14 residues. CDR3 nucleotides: TGTGCCAGCAGTCGAGCGGGACCTCCCTCTGTGCAGTTCTTC. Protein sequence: CASSRAGPPSVQFF.

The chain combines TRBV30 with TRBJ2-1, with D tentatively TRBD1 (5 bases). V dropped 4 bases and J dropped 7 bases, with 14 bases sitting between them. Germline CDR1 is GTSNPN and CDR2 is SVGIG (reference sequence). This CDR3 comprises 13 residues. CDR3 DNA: TGTGCCTGGACTGGCAATTCAGGGAATGAGCAGTTCTTC. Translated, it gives CAWTGNSGNEQFF.

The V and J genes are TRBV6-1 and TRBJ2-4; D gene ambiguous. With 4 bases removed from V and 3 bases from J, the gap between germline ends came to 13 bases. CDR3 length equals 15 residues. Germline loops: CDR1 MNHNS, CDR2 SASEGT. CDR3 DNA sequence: TGTGCCAGCAGTGTGGTTGATGTCGGCAAAAACATTCAGTACTTC. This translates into CASSVVDVGKNIQYF.

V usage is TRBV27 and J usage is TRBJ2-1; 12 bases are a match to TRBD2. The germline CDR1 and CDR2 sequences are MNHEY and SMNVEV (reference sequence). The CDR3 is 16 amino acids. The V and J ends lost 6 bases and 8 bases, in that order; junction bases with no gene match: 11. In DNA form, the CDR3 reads TGTGCCAGCAGGCAGACTAGCGGGAGCCGGGAGGATGAGCAGTTCTTC. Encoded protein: CASRQTSGSREDEQFF.

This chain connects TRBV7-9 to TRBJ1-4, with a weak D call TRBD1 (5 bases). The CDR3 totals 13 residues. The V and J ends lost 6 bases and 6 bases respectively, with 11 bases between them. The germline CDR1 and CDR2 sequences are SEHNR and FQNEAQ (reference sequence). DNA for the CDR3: TGTGCCAGCAGGGGGAGACAGTATGAAAAACTGTTTTTT. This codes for CASRGRQYEKLFF.

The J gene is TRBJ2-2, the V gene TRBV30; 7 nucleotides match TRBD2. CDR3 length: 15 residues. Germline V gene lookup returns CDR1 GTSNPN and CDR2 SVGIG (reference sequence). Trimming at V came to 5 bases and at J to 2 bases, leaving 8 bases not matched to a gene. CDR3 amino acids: CAWVGLAENTGELFF. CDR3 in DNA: TGTGCCTGGGTGGGGCTAGCGGAAAACACCGGGGAGCTGTTTTTT.

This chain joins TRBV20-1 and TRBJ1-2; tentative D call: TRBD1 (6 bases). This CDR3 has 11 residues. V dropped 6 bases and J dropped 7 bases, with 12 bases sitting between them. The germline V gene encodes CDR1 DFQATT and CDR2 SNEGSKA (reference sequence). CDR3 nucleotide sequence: TGCAGTGCCAGCAAGGGGGGTGGCTACACCTTC. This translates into CSASKGGGYTF.